This TCR beta chain was captured in a study of blood T cell repertoires in COVID-19. Only in-frame clones appear in the TCRdb table, and some are missing; sequencing was by immunoSEQ multiplex PCR. This sample has around 140,000 clones; about four fifths occur once, and the top ten carry around 3.4%. V dropped 3 bases and J dropped 7 bases, with 10 bases sitting between them. The CDR3 contains 13 residues. Germline V CDR1 and CDR2: MNHEY, SVGEGT. This rearrangement joins TRBV6-2 or TRBV6-3 to TRBJ1-5; D uncertain. The receptor comes from a man in his 70s who had recovered from COVID-19. Sequencing input: peripheral blood. The DNA of the CDR3 is TGTGCCAGCAGTTATCCGGGGAGACAGCCCCAGCATTTT. Translating gives CASSYPGRQPQHF.